The next 4 T cell receptor beta chains were all read from a single sample in a study of blood T cell repertoires in COVID-19. Assay used: immunoSEQ multiplex PCR; TCRdb lists only in-frame clones, some missing. This table has about 120,000 clones, around 90% appearing once. The specimen sequenced was peripheral blood. Receptors originate from a human donor in a cohort sampled during active COVID-19.

This chain connects TRBV28 to TRBJ1-1; no firm D call. Germline V gene data show CDR1 as MDHEN and CDR2 as SYDVKM. Trimming shortened V by 4 bases and J by 5 bases, and 11 bases separated the two germline ends. There are 13 residues in the CDR3. The CDR3 nucleotides read TGTGCCAGCAGTTCCCGGACGGGGACTGAAGCTTTCTTT. Protein: CASSSRTGTEAFF.

The J gene is TRBJ2-2, the V gene TRBV7-9, with D hard to call. V was trimmed by 1 base and J by 0 bases, leaving 6 bases between them. The CDR3 length is 15 residues. The V gene's germline CDR1 is SEHNR and CDR2 FQNEAQ (reference sequence). As DNA, the CDR3 is TGTGCCAGCAGCTTAGGGGCAGCGAACACCGGGGAGCTGTTTTTT. It codes for CASSLGAANTGELFF.

This sequence joins TRBV6-7 and TRBJ1-6; 7 nucleotides agree with TRBD1. TRBV6-7 is assigned to the ORF class and has an uncertain function. The J segment lost 5 bases and the V segment lost 10 bases, leaving 8 bases of the junction unmatched. This CDR3 is 14 amino acids long. In nucleotides, the CDR3 is TGTGCCATATCCTTGGGACAGAATAATTCACCCCTCCACTTT. Translating it yields CAISLGQNNSPLHF.

The chain employs TRBV11-3 and TRBJ2-1; no clear D. CDR3 length equals 14 residues. The V and J ends lost 0 bases and 7 bases respectively, with 10 bases between them. Germline V gene lookup returns CDR1 SGHNT and CDR2 YENEEA. The CDR3 loop reads CASSLEEGRNEQFF. The CDR3 nucleotides are TGTGCCAGCAGCTTAGAAGAAGGCAGGAATGAGCAGTTCTTC.